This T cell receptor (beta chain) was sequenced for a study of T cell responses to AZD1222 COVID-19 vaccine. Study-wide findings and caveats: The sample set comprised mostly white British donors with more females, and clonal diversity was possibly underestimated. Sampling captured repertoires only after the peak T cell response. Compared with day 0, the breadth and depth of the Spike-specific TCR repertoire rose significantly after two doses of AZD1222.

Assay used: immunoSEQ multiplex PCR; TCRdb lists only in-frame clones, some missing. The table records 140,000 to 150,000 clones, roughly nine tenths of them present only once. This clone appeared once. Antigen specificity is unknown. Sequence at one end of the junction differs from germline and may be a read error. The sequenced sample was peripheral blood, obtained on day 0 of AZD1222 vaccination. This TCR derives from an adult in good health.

The CDR3 loop reads CASRQGNTEAFF. The DNA of the CDR3 is TGCGCTAGCAGACAGGGGAACACTGAAGCTTTCTTT. The chain uses TRBV5-1 and TRBJ1-1; 7 positions agree with TRBD1. This CDR3 has 12 amino acids. Germline V lookup: CDR1 SGHRS, CDR2 YFSETQ.